This TCR beta chain appears in the sequencing data of a study of regulatory T cells in long-lasting Graves disease. This clonotype was counted between two and nine times. The antigen is unknown. The CDR3 length is 15 residues. V shed 1 base and J shed 2 bases, with 11 bases lying between them. Germline values: CDR1 MGHRA, CDR2 YSYEKL. As for time point: persistent/refractory GD, antithyroid drugs over 5 years with positive TRAb. From RNA extracted from PBMCs, the TCR library was made. The guidelines of the American Thyroid Association were the basis for diagnosing Graves' disease. Study observations and caveats: Small sample size may have lowered accuracy. Newly diagnosed disease favored TRBV20-1 and TRBJ2-1 over persistent disease. Patients whose Graves' disease persisted exhibited lower TCR diversity than those newly diagnosed.

Both iRepertoire HTBI primers and Arm-PCR of CDR3 regions were used to build the TCR beta libraries. TCRdb processed the multiplex PCR reads anew with MiXCR; each CDR3 protein has one entry. The sample has roughly 700,000 distinct CDR3 sequences; around 30% are singletons. Specimen: peripheral blood mononuclear cells (PBMCs), collected when the disease was refractory, from a patient treated with antithyroid drugs. This TCR was recovered from a female donor with Graves disease. This sequence joins TRBV4-1 and TRBJ1-2; D is uncertain. As DNA, the CDR3 is TGCGCCAGCAGCCAAGCGTGGAGGAGGAACTATGGCTACACCTTC. Protein sequence: CASSQAWRRNYGYTF.